This paragraph reports one TCR beta chain. This table comes from immunoSEQ multiplex PCR, and its TCRdb copy is limited to in-frame clones, with some not included. The sample shows 300,000 to 400,000 clones, 88% of them seen only once. The entry originates in a study of blood T cell repertoires in COVID-19. Source material: peripheral blood. This TCR derives from a woman in her 70s with COVID-19, enrolled during active disease.

CDR3 sequence (DNA): TGTGCCAGTAGTATAGATCCCCTCGGGGGGACCCACACCGGGGAGCTGTTTTTT. This sequence encodes CASSIDPLGGTHTGELFF. The V gene is TRBV19, the J gene TRBJ2-2; TRBD2 agrees at 7 bases. The CDR3 is 18 amino acids. Germline lookup yields CDR1 LNHDA and CDR2 SQIVND (reference sequence). V lost 0 bases and J lost 3; bases outside the gene matches: 10.